The T cell receptor (beta chain) under discussion was sequenced for a study of CD8 T cells in ankylosing spondylitis. Germline CDR1 reads LNHDA; CDR2 reads SQIVND (reference sequence). The CDR3 has 14 residues. Trimming cost V 7 bases and J 1 base, with 13 bases left between them. To note about this clonotype: Its antigen is undetermined.

TCRdb ran MiXCR on the 5' RACE reads and lists one entry per CDR3 protein. The table has more than 150,000 distinct CDR3 sequences, roughly 18% seen once. General study results and limits: For ankylosing spondylitis blood, a TCR beta motif of 8 or 9 highly homologous variants appeared characteristic. Reportedly, disease-linked clones are significantly enriched in ankylosing spondylitis patients' matched synovial fluid.

This clonotype originated in a male donor aged 5 to 30 with ankylosing spondylitis or in good health (not recorded which). The V call is TRBV19, the J call TRBJ2-5; D gene unclear. Source material: blood, either unsorted or a sorted T cell fraction (not recorded which). The CDR3 DNA follows: TGTGCCAGTACCCCCGGAGCAGGCCAAGAGACCCAGTACTTC. Translated, it gives CASTPGAGQETQYF. Using reference TRBV19 and TRBJ2-5 for the parts outside the CDR3, the full variable domain is DGGITQSPKYLFRKEGQNVTLSCEQNLNHDAMYWYRQDPGQGLRLIYYSQIVNDFQKGDIAEGYSVSREKKESFPLTVTSAQKNPTAFYLCASTPGAGQETQYFGPGTRLLVL.